This T cell receptor (beta chain) was captured in a study of blood T cell repertoires in COVID-19. Study-level background: Sites in the United States, Italy and Spain provided acute and convalescent COVID-19 samples.

TCRdb's table, derived via immunoSEQ multiplex PCR, lists solely in-frame clones and lacks some. Among 240,000 or so clones listed, 85% to 90% were seen once. This CDR3 is 11 amino acids long. Germline lookup yields CDR1 GTSNPN and CDR2 SVGIG (reference sequence). V lost 0 bases, J lost 12 bases, and 12 bases lay in between. The TCR was taken from a man aged 50-60 years who had been exposed to COVID-19. The sequenced material came from PBMCs or T cells enriched from blood (not recorded which). The V gene is TRBV30, the J gene TRBJ2-7; no firm D call. Here the CDR3 reads CAWSVNGPPYV. The CDR3 nucleotides read TGTGCCTGGAGTGTAAACGGTCCCCCGTACGTC.